These 29 T cell receptor beta chains originate from one sample sequenced in a study of CD4+ T cells in melanoma. The table came from immunoSEQ multiplex PCR; TCRdb's copy has only in-frame clones and leaves some out. The table records over 100,000 clones, 92% of them present only once. The specimen sequenced was peripheral blood. The receptors shown here come from a human donor with melanoma.

The J gene is TRBJ2-3, the V gene TRBV9; 10 positions match TRBD2. V shed 3 bases and J 4 bases; nucleotides not matched to a gene: 8. The CDR3 spans 16 residues. The germline V gene has CDR1 SGDLS and CDR2 YYNGEE. The DNA of the CDR3 is TGTGCCAGCAGCGATAGCGGGGGGCCCCAGTCAGATACGCAGTATTTT. It codes for CASSDSGGPQSDTQYF.

The V gene is TRBV29-1, the J gene TRBJ2-3, with 10 bases aligning to TRBD1. With 1 base clipped from V and 4 bases from J, the junction kept 2 bases outside the gene matches. The CDR3 has 14 residues. In germline, CDR1 is SQVTM, CDR2 ANQGSEA. The CDR3 region is CSVEGQGASDTQYF. The CDR3 DNA is TGCAGCGTTGAAGGACAGGGGGCGTCAGATACGCAGTATTTT.

This chain uses TRBV28 with TRBJ2-7; unclear D gene. The CDR3 extends over 10 amino acids. Trimming removed 8 bases from V and 5 bases from J, with 7 bases in between. Germline loops: CDR1 MDHEN, CDR2 SYDVKM. Written as DNA, the CDR3 is TGTGCCAGCTTCCAGCACGAGCAGTACTTC. Amino acids: CASFQHEQYF.

V gene TRBV6-5 combines with J gene TRBJ1-4, with D unclear. The germline gives CDR1 MNHEY, CDR2 SVGAGI. The CDR3 consists of 15 residues. The germline V and J ends were trimmed by 6 bases and 4 bases, with 15 bases remaining between them. In DNA form, the CDR3 reads TGTGCCAGCAGCGAGAGGACGGCTGGTAATGAAAAACTGTTTTTT. Translation gives CASSERTAGNEKLFF.

The chain couples TRBV6-5 to TRBJ2-7; D may be TRBD1 (6 bases). Per the germline V gene, CDR1 is MNHEY and CDR2 is SVGAGI. The CDR3 contains 14 residues. Between the trimmed V and J ends, which lost 6 bases and 3 bases, there was a span of 15 bases. The CDR3, as DNA: TGTGCCAGCAGAGCTCGACAGGCTGACTACGAGCAGTACTTC. Translated, it gives CASRARQADYEQYF.

The rearrangement joins TRBV5-5 to TRBJ1-2, with D possibly being TRBD1 (6 bases). The germline V gene has CDR1 SGHKS and CDR2 YYEKEE (reference sequence). V was cut by 3 bases and J by 4 bases, with 16 bases left in between. This CDR3 has 15 amino acids. The CDR3 bases are TGTGCCAGCAGCTCCTTTATAGGGGGACCCTATGGCTACACCTTC. As protein: CASSSFIGGPYGYTF.

The J gene is TRBJ2-7, the V gene TRBV19; the match to TRBD1 covers 8 bases. V shed 5 bases and J 2 bases; nucleotides not matched to a gene: 8. The CDR3 loop spans 15 amino acids. Germline V gene sequence: CDR1 LNHDA, CDR2 SQIVND (reference sequence). CDR3 coding DNA: TGTGCCAGTAGTTTTTCTGGACAGGGAACCTACGAGCAGTACTTC. Amino acid sequence: CASSFSGQGTYEQYF.

V usage is TRBV28 and J usage is TRBJ1-1; the D is unclear. Germline V gene data show CDR1 as MDHEN and CDR2 as SYDVKM. This CDR3 region has 12 residues. With 2 bases removed from V and 3 bases from J, the gap between germline ends came to 4 bases. Written as DNA, the CDR3 is TGTGCCAGCAGTTTAGGGTACACTGAAGCTTTCTTT. This sequence encodes CASSLGYTEAFF.

The chain joins TRBV18 to TRBJ1-1; 9 nucleotides line up with TRBD1. CDR1 and CDR2 (germline): KGHSH, LQKENI. The V gene end was trimmed by 4 bases and the J gene end by 1 base; junction bases not matched to a gene: 4. The CDR3 runs 15 residues. CDR3 region: CASSLRTGENTEAFF. The CDR3 bases are TGTGCCAGCTCACTGCGGACAGGGGAGAACACTGAAGCTTTCTTT.

This chain connects TRBV5-1 to TRBJ2-5, with TRBD1 as a possible D gene (5 bases). CDR1 is SGHRS, CDR2 YFSETQ, per germline. V gave up 2 bases and J gave up 2 bases, with 10 bases separating them. The CDR3 is made up of 14 amino acids. CDR3 DNA sequence: TGCGCCAGCAGCTTTGGGGCTATACAAGAGACCCAGTACTTC. Translated, it gives CASSFGAIQETQYF.

This clone was seen a few times. The chain's CDR3 is CASSLTGEGDSPLHF. In nucleotides, the CDR3 is TGCGCCAGCAGCCTGACAGGGGAAGGGGATTCACCCCTCCACTTT. The chain carries TRBV4-1 and TRBJ1-6; 8 positions match TRBD1. The CDR3 contains 15 residues. Per the germline V gene, CDR1 is MGHRA and CDR2 is YSYEKL. Trimming took 4 bases from V and 8 from J; bases not matched to a gene: 7.

The chain is built from TRBV7-2 and TRBJ1-2, with D possibly TRBD1 on 5 matching bases. V shed 5 bases and J shed 2 bases, with 12 bases lying between them. The CDR3 is made up of 14 amino acids. CDR1 is SGHTA and CDR2 is FQGNSA in the germline V gene. CDR3 nucleotide sequence: TGTGCCAGCAGCCGCGACAGCCCCAACTATGGCTACACCTTC. This gives the protein CASSRDSPNYGYTF.

This clone was seen a single time. This chain's CDR3 is CASSPGVYGYTF. In nucleotides, the CDR3 is TGCGCCAGCAGCCCGGGGGTCTATGGCTACACCTTC. The chain has TRBV5-1 and TRBJ1-2; D may be TRBD1 (5 bases). CDR3 size: 12 residues. The germline V and J ends were trimmed by 4 bases and 4 bases, with 8 bases remaining between them. CDR1 is SGHRS, CDR2 YFSETQ, per germline. Using reference TRBV5-1 and TRBJ1-2 for the parts outside the CDR3, the full variable domain is KAGVTQTPRYLIKTRGQQVTLSCSPISGHRSVSWYQQTPGQGLQFLFEYFSETQRNKGNFPGRFSGRQFSNSRSEMNVSTLELGDSALYLCASSPGVYGYTFGSGTRLTVV.

The chain links TRBV18 to TRBJ2-7; 12 bases agree with TRBD2. The ends lost 0 bases at V and 3 bases at J; junction bases unmatched: 9. This CDR3 has 18 amino acids. Per germline, CDR1 KGHSH and CDR2 LQKENI. CDR3 protein: CASSPPTSLAGGGYEQYF. The CDR3 DNA reads TGTGCCAGCTCACCACCGACTTCCCTAGCGGGAGGGGGCTACGAGCAGTACTTC.

The rearrangement joins TRBV6-6 to TRBJ2-3; D possibly matches TRBD1 or TRBD2 (5 bases each). Trimming stripped 4 bases from V and 1 base from J, with 12 bases between. CDR1 and CDR2 (germline): MNHNY, SVGAGI (reference sequence). The CDR3 is made up of 15 amino acids. The CDR3 region has the DNA TGTGCCAGCAGTTTACTGACGGGACGCACAGATACGCAGTATTTT. Its translation: CASSLLTGRTDTQYF.

This chain joins TRBV9 and TRBJ2-2, with no clear D. The V end was cut by 4 bases, the J end by 1 base, with 17 bases between. From germline, CDR1 is SGDLS and CDR2 YYNGEE. This CDR3 is built from 17 residues. The CDR3 bases are TGTGCCAGCAGCACCGCGCACAGTGCCTTGAACACCGGGGAGCTGTTTTTT. This translates into CASSTAHSALNTGELFF.

The chain carries TRBV7-2 and TRBJ1-6, with 7 bases aligning to TRBD1. The J segment lost 9 bases and the V segment lost 0 bases, leaving 5 bases of the junction unmatched. The CDR3 spans 15 residues. CDR1 SGHTA and CDR2 FQGNSA come from the germline V gene. DNA of the CDR3: TGTGCCAGCAGCTTAGCAGGGCAGGGGGGTTCACCCCTCCACTTT. Its protein product is CASSLAGQGGSPLHF.

V is TRBV19 and J is TRBJ1-2; a possible D gene is TRBD1 (6 bases). Germline V gene lookup returns CDR1 LNHDA and CDR2 SQIVND (reference sequence). This CDR3 has 14 amino acids. V gave up 4 bases and J gave up 2 bases, with 11 bases separating them. In nucleotides, the CDR3 is TGTGCCAGTAGTAAAACAGGGTGGAACTATGGCTACACCTTC. Translating it yields CASSKTGWNYGYTF.

The chain couples TRBV29-1 to TRBJ2-7, with 7 nucleotides matching TRBD1. Germline CDR1 is SQVTM and CDR2 is ANQGSEA. CDR3 size: 13 residues. CDR3 in DNA: TGCAGTGTCCTACAGGGGATCCCTACCGAGCAGTACTTC. Residues: CSVLQGIPTEQYF.

The chain combines TRBV5-4 with TRBJ2-3; TRBD2 matches 13 bases. This CDR3 comprises 15 residues. The trim removed 4 bases at V and 4 bases at J, leaving 3 bases unmatched. Germline V lookup: CDR1 SGHNT, CDR2 YYREEE (reference sequence). DNA of the CDR3: TGTGCCAGCAGCGGACTAGCGGGGGAGGCAGATACGCAGTATTTT. It encodes CASSGLAGEADTQYF.

The J gene is TRBJ1-1, the V gene TRBV14; D uncertain. The CDR3 has 13 amino acids. Between the trimmed V and J ends, which lost 5 bases and 3 bases, there was a span of 10 bases. Germline V gene data show CDR1 as SGHDN and CDR2 as FVKESK. CDR3 sequence reads: CASSLSAYTEAFF. The CDR3 coding sequence is TGTGCCAGCAGCTTGAGCGCCTACACTGAAGCTTTCTTT.

Here the CDR3 reads CASSATGGAGGETQYF. The CDR3 nucleotides are TGTGCCAGCAGCGCTACAGGGGGCGCGGGTGGAGAGACCCAGTACTTC. The rearrangement joins TRBV5-4 to TRBJ2-5, with 9 bases lining up with TRBD1. CDR1 is SGHNT, CDR2 YYREEE, per germline (reference sequence). CDR3 length: 16 residues. The V and J ends lost 4 bases and 4 bases, in that order; junction bases with no gene match: 11.

This sequence joins TRBV5-5 and TRBJ2-6, with TRBD2 identical over 7 bases. CDR3 length equals 16 residues. Germline CDR1 reads SGHKS; CDR2 reads YYEKEE (reference sequence). With 5 bases clipped from V and 1 base from J, the junction kept 6 bases outside the gene matches. The CDR3 DNA reads TGTGCCAGCAGTAAGGCGGGACTATCTGGGGCCAACGTCCTGACTTTC. It encodes CASSKAGLSGANVLTF.

This chain connects TRBV2 to TRBJ2-7; D uncertain. CDR3 length: 13 residues. The V and J ends lost 7 bases and 0 bases respectively, with 10 bases between them. Germline loops: CDR1 SNHLY, CDR2 FYNNEI. The CDR3 DNA reads TGTGCCAGCATCCCAGGCCGCTCCTACGAGCAGTACTTC. It yields the protein CASIPGRSYEQYF.

The chain combines TRBV5-1 with TRBJ2-1, with 7 bases matching TRBD2. CDR3 length equals 14 residues. V was pared by 4 bases and J by 8 bases, with 9 bases of the junction left unmatched. The germline V gene encodes CDR1 SGHRS and CDR2 YFSETQ. CDR3: CASSEPGGSDEQFF. CDR3 nucleotides: TGCGCCAGCAGCGAACCGGGGGGATCCGATGAGCAGTTCTTC. The whole variable domain, filled in from reference TRBV5-1 and TRBJ2-1, reads KAGVTQTPRYLIKTRGQQVTLSCSPISGHRSVSWYQQTPGQGLQFLFEYFSETQRNKGNFPGRFSGRQFSNSRSEMNVSTLELGDSALYLCASSEPGGSDEQFFGPGTRLTVL.

The rearrangement uses TRBV7-2 and TRBJ2-7; 11 positions agree with TRBD2. The CDR3 is made up of 15 amino acids. V trimming: 4 bases; J trimming: 2 bases; junction bases outside the gene matches: 4. The germline CDR1 and CDR2 sequences are SGHTA and FQGNSA. CDR3 sequence: CASSSIAGGPYEQYF. The CDR3 bases are TGTGCCAGCAGCTCCATAGCGGGGGGGCCCTACGAGCAGTACTTC.

The rearrangement links TRBV9 to TRBJ2-3; D tentatively fits TRBD1 or TRBD2 (5 bases each). The CDR3 sequence is 15 residues long. In germline, CDR1 is SGDLS, CDR2 YYNGEE. Trimming stripped 0 bases from V and 2 bases from J, with 10 bases between. CDR3 in amino acids: CASSVGGSATDTQYF. CDR3 nucleotides: TGTGCCAGCAGCGTAGGGGGGTCGGCCACAGATACGCAGTATTTT.

The chain links TRBV7-9 to TRBJ1-6; no reliable D call. The CDR3 totals 14 residues. The V gene's germline CDR1 is SEHNR and CDR2 FQNEAQ (reference sequence). V dropped 3 bases and J dropped 7 bases, with 10 bases sitting between them. The CDR3 nucleotides are TGTGCCAGCAGCTTCTTGCAGCCCAATTCACCCCTCCACTTT. Translating gives CASSFLQPNSPLHF. The variable domain in full, completed from reference TRBV7-9 and TRBJ1-6, reads DTGVSQNPRHKITKRGQNVTFRCDPISEHNRLYWYRQTLGQGPEFLTYFQNEAQLEKSRLLSDRFSAERPKGSFSTLEIQRTEQGDSAMYLCASSFLQPNSPLHFGNGTRLTVT.

This clone was seen only once. The gene calls are TRBV18 and TRBJ2-5, with 7 bases lining up with TRBD2. The CDR3 has 14 amino acids. The germline gives CDR1 KGHSH, CDR2 LQKENI. J gave up 2 bases and V 4 bases, and 4 bases lay outside the gene matches. For the CDR3, the DNA is TGTGCCAGCTCACTGGGGAGGGGTCAAGAGACCCAGTACTTC. Translating gives CASSLGRGQETQYF.